Below are 17 T cell receptor beta chains sequenced from a single sample in a study of T cell clonotyping in hematopoietic cell transplantation. Assay: immunoSEQ multiplex PCR; the TCRdb copy retains only in-frame clones and omits some. This repertoire shows about 41,000 clones, around 85% found once; its top ten account for about 2.6%. This sample's time point: recipient sample about 28 days before transplant, after cytoreduction. This sample comprised peripheral blood mononuclear cells, obtained before stem cell transplant. The receptors stem from a man in his 60s with acute myeloid leukemia. Some clones in this sample may be carry-over from other donors' samples.

This sequence joins TRBV4-3 and TRBJ2-1; TRBD2 matches 8 bases. The germline V gene encodes CDR1 LGHNA and CDR2 YSLEER. The V and J ends lost 3 bases and 2 bases, in that order; junction bases with no gene match: 12. The CDR3 sequence is 18 residues long. CDR3 sequence (DNA): TGCGCCAGCAGCCAGTCCTACGGGGGGGCGGGGGCCTACAATGAGCAGTTCTTC. Translated: CASSQSYGGAGAYNEQFF.

Only a few counts were recorded for this clone. CDR3 coding DNA: TGTGCCAGCAGCTTAAGCGGGAAAGCTTCAGGGCCCTCTGGCTACACCTTC. Translating it yields CASSLSGKASGPSGYTF. The chain carries TRBV7-2 and TRBJ1-2; D might be TRBD1 (5 bases). Germline V gene lookup returns CDR1 SGHTA and CDR2 FQGNSA. The CDR3 consists of 17 residues. V lost 2 bases and J lost 7, with 23 bases in between.

The V call is TRBV6-5, the J call TRBJ1-4; D remains unclear. Trimming removed 6 bases from V and 0 bases from J, with 11 bases in between. This CDR3 spans 15 amino acids. Germline V lookup: CDR1 MNHEY, CDR2 SVGAGI. The CDR3 sequence is CASSPPGATNEKLFF. In nucleotides, the CDR3 is TGTGCCAGCAGCCCTCCCGGTGCAACTAATGAAAAACTGTTTTTT.

This chain uses TRBV2 with TRBJ2-5; either TRBD1 or TRBD2 may fit D (5 bases each). The CDR3 runs to 15 residues. Germline V gene lookup returns CDR1 SNHLY and CDR2 FYNNEI. V shed 5 bases and J shed 0 bases, with 13 bases lying between them. The CDR3 nucleotides read TGTGCCAGCAGTTTAAGGGGACGGAACCAAGAGACCCAGTACTTC. Protein: CASSLRGRNQETQYF. Full variable domain (rest looked up from reference TRBV2 and TRBJ2-5): EPEVTQTPSHQVTQMGQEVILRCVPISNHLYFYWYRQILGQKVEFLVSFYNNEISEKSEIFDDQFSVERPDGSNFTLKIRSTKLEDSAMYFCASSLRGRNQETQYFGPGTRLLVL.

Concerning this clone: Other DNA sequences in this specimen translate into the identical CDR3. The chain combines TRBV11-2 with TRBJ1-5; possible D gene TRBD1, 6 bases. Germline CDR1 SGHAT, CDR2 FQNNGV. The CDR3 is made up of 15 amino acids. Trimming pared 0 bases from V and 2 bases from J, leaving 8 bases between. CDR3 DNA: TGTGCCAGCAGCTTAGACAGGGGCGGCAATCAGCCCCAGCATTTT. Translating it yields CASSLDRGGNQPQHF.

The chain joins TRBV5-1 to TRBJ1-1, with D perhaps TRBD1 (6 bases). This CDR3 is built from 16 residues. The germline V gene encodes CDR1 SGHRS and CDR2 YFSETQ. Between the trimmed V and J ends, which lost 3 bases and 5 bases, there was a span of 20 bases. CDR3 DNA: TGCGCCAGCAGCTCAAGCGGTACAGGGCACGGGACTGAAGCTTTCTTT. Translation: CASSSSGTGHGTEAFF. Variable domain in full (rest from reference TRBV5-1 and TRBJ1-1): KAGVTQTPRYLIKTRGQQVTLSCSPISGHRSVSWYQQTPGQGLQFLFEYFSETQRNKGNFPGRFSGRQFSNSRSEMNVSTLELGDSALYLCASSSSGTGHGTEAFFGQGTRLTVV.

This clone was detected once. The V and J genes are TRBV7-6 and TRBJ1-2; D is uncertain. V shed 5 bases and J shed 4 bases, with 11 bases lying between them. CDR1 and CDR2 (germline): SGHVS, FNYEAQ. The CDR3 consists of 13 residues. This CDR3 is CASSRGNSYGYTF. The CDR3 coding sequence is TGTGCCAGCAGCCGGGGTAACAGCTATGGCTACACCTTC.

The chain carries TRBV7-2 and TRBJ2-1, with 7 bases aligning to TRBD2. The CDR3 is 21 residues long. The germline gives CDR1 SGHTA, CDR2 FQGNSA. After removal of 0 bases from V and 6 bases from J, the junction contained 23 bases not matched to a gene. For the CDR3, the DNA is TGTGCCAGCAGCTTAGCGTTTAAAGCCCGATCACCCAGCGGGGTCTTCAATGAGCAGTTCTTC. Its protein product is CASSLAFKARSPSGVFNEQFF.

The CDR3 spells CASSIGGAIYEQYF. The CDR3 nucleotides are TGTGCCAGTAGTATTGGTGGGGCGATCTACGAGCAGTACTTC. The rearrangement uses TRBV19 and TRBJ2-7; D is perhaps TRBD1 (5 bases). The length of the CDR3 is 14 residues. CDR1 is LNHDA, CDR2 SQIVND, per germline (reference sequence). Trimming took 3 bases from V and 3 from J, leaving 12 bases between them.

This chain joins TRBV29-1 and TRBJ1-2, with TRBD1 matching over 12 bases. V lost 7 bases and J lost 7; bases outside the gene matches: 4. The germline V gene has CDR1 SQVTM and CDR2 ANQGSEA. The CDR3 spans 12 residues. This CDR3 reads CSGGQGAIGYTF. CDR3 in DNA: TGCAGCGGGGGACAGGGGGCGATTGGCTACACCTTC.

The chain recombines TRBV11-3 with TRBJ2-7; D might be TRBD1 or TRBD2, each matching 5 bases. Germline V gene sequence: CDR1 SGHNT, CDR2 YENEEA. V lost 6 bases and J lost 0, with 15 bases in between. The CDR3 is made up of 15 amino acids. In DNA, the CDR3 is TGTGCCAGCAGTGAGGGGTCCGAAAGCTCCTACGAGCAGTACTTC. Translation gives CASSEGSESSYEQYF.

CDR3 region: CASSPRGGTGGTQHF. CDR3 nucleotide sequence: TGTGCCAGCAGCCCACGGGGGGGCACCGGAGGGACCCAGCATTTT. The chain joins TRBV7-2 to TRBJ1-5, with D tentatively TRBD1 (6 bases). Germline lookup yields CDR1 SGHTA and CDR2 FQGNSA. CDR3 length equals 15 residues. V lost 5 bases and J lost 11, with 22 bases in between.

The chain uses TRBV25-1 and TRBJ1-6, with D perhaps matching TRBD1 (6 bases). This CDR3 is built from 15 residues. V was cut by 1 base and J by 10 bases, with 14 bases left in between. Per the germline V gene, CDR1 is MGHDK and CDR2 is SYGVNS. The DNA for the CDR3 is TGTGCCAGCAGTGAATTAAGAGGGGGGCAGTCACCCCTCCACTTT. It encodes CASSELRGGQSPLHF.

The genes are TRBV6-1 and TRBJ1-5, with unresolved D. In germline, CDR1 is MNHNS, CDR2 SASEGT. The CDR3 extends over 16 amino acids. Deletions cut 3 bases from V and 3 bases from J, with 15 bases between. The CDR3 nucleotides read TGTGCCAGCAGTGACATAACGGGAAGCTTCAATCAGCCCCAGCATTTT. Residues: CASSDITGSFNQPQHF.

The rearrangement joins TRBV4-2 to TRBJ2-7; D is uncertain. The CDR3 covers 13 residues. CDR1 and CDR2 from the germline V gene are LGHNA and YNFKEQ. With 3 bases removed from V and 0 bases from J, the gap between germline ends came to 6 bases. The DNA of the CDR3 is TGTGCCAGCAGCCAGCTATTCTCCTACGAGCAGTACTTC. Its translation: CASSQLFSYEQYF.

The DNA of the CDR3 is TGTGCCAGCTTTAAGGGGACAGGGGGAGATACGCAGTATTTT. This codes for CASFKGTGGDTQYF. This chain connects TRBV2 to TRBJ2-3; 11 bases match TRBD1. Germline CDR1 reads SNHLY; CDR2 reads FYNNEI. Trimming at V came to 8 bases and at J to 5 bases, leaving 6 bases not matched to a gene. This CDR3 has 14 residues.

The chain uses TRBV14 and TRBJ1-2; perhaps TRBD1 as D (6 bases). With 6 bases removed from V and 1 base from J, the gap between germline ends came to 9 bases. This CDR3 contains 13 residues. Germline-derived CDR1 and CDR2 are SGHDN and FVKESK. CDR3 protein: CASSPDSNYGYTF. CDR3 nucleotides: TGTGCCAGCAGTCCGGACAGTAACTATGGCTACACCTTC.